What follows describes a single T cell receptor (beta chain). Its antigen is unidentified. Primed by a sample-barcoded 5' primer and a J-beta primer mix, a second PCR proceeded for about 6 to 11 cycles. In TCRdb, the 5' RACE reads were re-called with MiXCR into one record per CDR3 protein. The table has roughly 800,000 distinct CDR3 sequences, about 26% seen once. The data belong to a study of blood T cells in healthy people across ages. About the research overall: Through template switching, about one barcoded beta molecule was captured per two T cells, as measured in model experiments.

Study-level findings and limits: Expanded clonotype shifts may have been confounded, as the donors had an unknown CMV status.

Trimming removed 8 bases from V and 1 base from J, with 14 bases in between. CDR1 is SGHAT and CDR2 is FQNNGV in the germline V gene. This CDR3 has 14 residues. The same sample was also used in a study of T cells of mothers and their children. That publication notes: Per child, some 3 million TCR beta CDR3 reads were obtained, against over 9 million per mother. Persistent microchimeric T cell clones were not found at ~100 per million sensitivity.

The TCR sequence derives from a boy aged 5-17 years in good health. The rearrangement links TRBV11-2 to TRBJ2-5; weak D call: TRBD1 (6 bases). The sequencing input was blood. The DNA for the CDR3 is TGTGCCAGCGGCTGGGACACAGTCCAAGAGACCCAGTACTTC. Translation: CASGWDTVQETQYF. The variable domain in full, with the rest retrieved from reference TRBV11-2 and TRBJ2-5, is EAGVAQSPRYKIIEKRQSVAFWCNPISGHATLYWYQQILGQGPKLLIQFQNNGVVDDSQLPKDRFSAERLKGVDSTLKIQPAKLEDSAVYLCASGWDTVQETQYFGPGTRLLVL.